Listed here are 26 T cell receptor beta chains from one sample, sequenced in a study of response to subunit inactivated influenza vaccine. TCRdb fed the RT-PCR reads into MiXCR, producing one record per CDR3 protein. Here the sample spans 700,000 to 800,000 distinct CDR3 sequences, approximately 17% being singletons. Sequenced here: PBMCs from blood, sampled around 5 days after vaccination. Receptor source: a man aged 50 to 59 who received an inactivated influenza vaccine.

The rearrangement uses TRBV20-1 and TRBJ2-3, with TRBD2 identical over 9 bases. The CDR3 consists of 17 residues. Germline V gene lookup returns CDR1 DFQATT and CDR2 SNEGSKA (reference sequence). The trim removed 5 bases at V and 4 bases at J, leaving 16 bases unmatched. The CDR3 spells CSAQPGRAGGTADTQYF. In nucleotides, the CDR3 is TGCAGTGCTCAACCGGGAAGAGCGGGGGGTACAGCAGATACGCAGTATTTT.

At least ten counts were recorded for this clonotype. The CDR3 nucleotides are TGTGCCAGCAGTTTCTCCGGCCCCCCCGATACGCAGTATTTT. This gives the protein CASSFSGPPDTQYF. The V gene is TRBV12-3 or TRBV12-4, the J gene TRBJ2-3; D ambiguous. This CDR3 contains 14 residues. The V gene lost 3 bases and the J gene lost 6 bases, with 13 bases spanning the gap.

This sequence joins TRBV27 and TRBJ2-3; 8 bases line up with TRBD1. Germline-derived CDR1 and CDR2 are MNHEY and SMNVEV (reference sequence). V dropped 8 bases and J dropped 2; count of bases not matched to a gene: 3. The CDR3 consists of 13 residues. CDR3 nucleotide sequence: TGTGCCAGCCGGGACAGGAACACAGATACGCAGTATTTT. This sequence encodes CASRDRNTDTQYF.

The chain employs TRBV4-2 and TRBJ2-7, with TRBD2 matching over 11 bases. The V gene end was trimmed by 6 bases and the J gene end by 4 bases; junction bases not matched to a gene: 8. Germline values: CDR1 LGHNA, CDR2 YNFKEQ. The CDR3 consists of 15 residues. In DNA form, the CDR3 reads TGTGCCAGCAGTGCCGGGACTAGCGGAGATTACGAGCAGTACTTC. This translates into CASSAGTSGDYEQYF.

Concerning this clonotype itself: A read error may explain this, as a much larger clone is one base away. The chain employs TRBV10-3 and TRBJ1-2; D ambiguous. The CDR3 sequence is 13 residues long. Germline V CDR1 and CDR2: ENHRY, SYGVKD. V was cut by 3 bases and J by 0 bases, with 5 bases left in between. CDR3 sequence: CAISEQSNYGYTF. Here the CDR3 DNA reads TGTGCCATCAGTGAACAGTCTAACTATGGCTACACCTTC.

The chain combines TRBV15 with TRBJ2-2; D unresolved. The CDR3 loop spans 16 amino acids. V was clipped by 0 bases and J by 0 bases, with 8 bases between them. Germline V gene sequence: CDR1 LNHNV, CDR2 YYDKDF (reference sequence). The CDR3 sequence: CATSRDHLANTGELFF. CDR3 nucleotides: TGTGCCACCAGCAGAGATCACCTAGCGAACACCGGGGAGCTGTTTTTT.

The CDR3 is CASSDWGPAGTDTQYF. CDR3 DNA sequence: TGTGCCAGCAGCGACTGGGGACCAGCGGGCACAGATACGCAGTATTTT. The J gene is TRBJ2-3, the V gene TRBV25-1, with D perhaps TRBD1 or TRBD2 (5 bases each). This CDR3 comprises 16 residues. Germline values: CDR1 MGHDK, CDR2 SYGVNS. Trimming took off 6 bases at V and 1 base at J, with 17 bases between the two ends.

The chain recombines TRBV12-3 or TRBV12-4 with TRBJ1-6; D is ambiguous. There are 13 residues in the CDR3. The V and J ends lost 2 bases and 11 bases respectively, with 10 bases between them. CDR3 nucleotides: TGTGCCAGCAGTTTACCCCCCGGAGCACCCCTCCACTTT. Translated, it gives CASSLPPGAPLHF.

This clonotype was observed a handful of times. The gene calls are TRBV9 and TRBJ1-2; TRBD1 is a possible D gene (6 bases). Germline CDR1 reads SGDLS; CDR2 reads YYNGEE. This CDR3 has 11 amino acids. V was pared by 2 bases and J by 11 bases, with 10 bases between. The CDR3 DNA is TGTGCCAGCAGCGTTGAGGGACATTACACCTTC. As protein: CASSVEGHYTF.

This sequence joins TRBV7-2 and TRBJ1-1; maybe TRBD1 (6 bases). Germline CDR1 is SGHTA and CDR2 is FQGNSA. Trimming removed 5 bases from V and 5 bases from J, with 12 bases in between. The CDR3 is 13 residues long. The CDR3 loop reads CASSPHRETEAFF. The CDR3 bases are TGTGCCAGCAGCCCGCACAGGGAAACTGAAGCTTTCTTT.

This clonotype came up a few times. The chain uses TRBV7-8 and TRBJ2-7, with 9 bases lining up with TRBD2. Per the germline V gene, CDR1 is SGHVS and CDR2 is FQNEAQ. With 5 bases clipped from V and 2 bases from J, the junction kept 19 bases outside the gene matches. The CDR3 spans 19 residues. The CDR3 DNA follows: TGTGCCAGCAGCCGACCCCGTCGCCAAAGCGGGGGGCAAACCTACGAGCAGTACTTC. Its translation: CASSRPRRQSGGQTYEQYF.

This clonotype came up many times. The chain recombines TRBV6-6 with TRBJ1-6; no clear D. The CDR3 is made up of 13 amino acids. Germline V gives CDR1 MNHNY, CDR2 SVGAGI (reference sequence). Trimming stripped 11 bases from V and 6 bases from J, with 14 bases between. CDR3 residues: CAVVGNFNSPLHF. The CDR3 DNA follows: TGTGCCGTGGTAGGGAACTTTAATTCACCCCTCCACTTT.

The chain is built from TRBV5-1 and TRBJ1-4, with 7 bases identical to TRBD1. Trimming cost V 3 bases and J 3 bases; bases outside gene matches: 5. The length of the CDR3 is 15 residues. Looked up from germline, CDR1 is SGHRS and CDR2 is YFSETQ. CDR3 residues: CASSSHGTANEKLFF. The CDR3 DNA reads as TGCGCCAGCAGCTCGCACGGGACAGCTAATGAAAAACTGTTTTTT.

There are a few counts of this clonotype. CDR3 protein: CAISDPSRGGVGDTQYF. The CDR3 DNA reads TGTGCCATCAGCGACCCTTCCCGCGGGGGGGTTGGAGATACGCAGTATTTT. The genes are TRBV10-3 and TRBJ2-3, with 9 bases identical to TRBD2. This CDR3 is 17 amino acids long. CDR1 and CDR2 (germline): ENHRY, SYGVKD. The V gene end was trimmed by 6 bases and the J gene end by 5 bases; junction bases not matched to a gene: 15.

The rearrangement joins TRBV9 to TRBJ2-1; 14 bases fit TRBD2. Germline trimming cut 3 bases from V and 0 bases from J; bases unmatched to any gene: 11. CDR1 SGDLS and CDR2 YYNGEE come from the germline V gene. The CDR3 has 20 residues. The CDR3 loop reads CASSGPGTSGGASSYNEQFF. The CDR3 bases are TGTGCCAGCAGCGGTCCCGGGACTAGCGGGGGCGCGAGCTCCTACAATGAGCAGTTCTTC.

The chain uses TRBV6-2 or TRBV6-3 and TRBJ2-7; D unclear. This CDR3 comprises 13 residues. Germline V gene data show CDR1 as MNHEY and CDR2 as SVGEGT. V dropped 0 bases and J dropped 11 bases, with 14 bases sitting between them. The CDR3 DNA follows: TGTGCCAGCAGTTACTCGATTGTTGGGAAGAAGTACTTC. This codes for CASSYSIVGKKYF.

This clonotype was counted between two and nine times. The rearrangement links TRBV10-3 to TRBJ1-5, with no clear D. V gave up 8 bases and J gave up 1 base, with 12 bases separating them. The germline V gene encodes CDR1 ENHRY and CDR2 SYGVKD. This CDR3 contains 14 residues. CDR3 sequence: CAIGESGSNQPQHF. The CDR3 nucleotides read TGTGCCATCGGGGAAAGTGGGAGCAATCAGCCCCAGCATTTT.

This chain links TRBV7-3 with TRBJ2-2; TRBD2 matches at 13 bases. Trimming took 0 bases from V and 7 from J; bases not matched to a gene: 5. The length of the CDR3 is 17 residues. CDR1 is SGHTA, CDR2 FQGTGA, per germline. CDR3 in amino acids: CASSLTGTSGTVGELFF. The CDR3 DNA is TGTGCCAGCAGCTTAACTGGGACTAGCGGGACCGTCGGGGAGCTGTTTTTT.

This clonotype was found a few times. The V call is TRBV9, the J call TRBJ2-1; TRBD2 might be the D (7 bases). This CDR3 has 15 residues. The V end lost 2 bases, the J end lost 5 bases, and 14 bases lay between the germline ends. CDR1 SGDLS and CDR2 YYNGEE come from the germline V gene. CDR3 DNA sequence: TGTGCCAGCAGCGTTGGGGGGGGCGCCCACAATGAGCAGTTCTTC. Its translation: CASSVGGGAHNEQFF.

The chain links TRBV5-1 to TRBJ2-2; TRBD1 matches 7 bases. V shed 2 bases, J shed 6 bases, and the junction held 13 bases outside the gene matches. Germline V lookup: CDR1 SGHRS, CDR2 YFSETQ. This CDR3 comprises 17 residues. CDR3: CASSFLEGALTAGELFF. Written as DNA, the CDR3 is TGCGCCAGCAGCTTTCTCGAGGGGGCCCTTACCGCCGGGGAGCTGTTTTTT.

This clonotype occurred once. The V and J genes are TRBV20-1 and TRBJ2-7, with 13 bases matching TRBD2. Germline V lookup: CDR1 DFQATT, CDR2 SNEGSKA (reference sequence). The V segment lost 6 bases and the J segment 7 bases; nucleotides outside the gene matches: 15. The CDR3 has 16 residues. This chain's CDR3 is CSASGTSGILLWEQYF. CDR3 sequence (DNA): TGCAGTGCCTCCGGGACTAGCGGGATTTTGCTGTGGGAGCAGTACTTC.

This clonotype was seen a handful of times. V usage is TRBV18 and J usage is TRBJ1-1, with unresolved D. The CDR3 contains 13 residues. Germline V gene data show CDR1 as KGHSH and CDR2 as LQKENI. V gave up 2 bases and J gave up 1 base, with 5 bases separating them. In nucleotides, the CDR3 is TGTGCCAGCTCACCAAACAGGAACACTGAAGCTTTCTTT. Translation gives CASSPNRNTEAFF.

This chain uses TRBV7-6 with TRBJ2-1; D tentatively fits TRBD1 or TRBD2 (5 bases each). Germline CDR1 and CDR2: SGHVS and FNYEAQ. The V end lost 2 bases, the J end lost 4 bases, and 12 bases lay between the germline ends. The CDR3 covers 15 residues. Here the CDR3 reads CASSLSAGGYNEQFF. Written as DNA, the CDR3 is TGTGCCAGCAGCTTAAGTGCTGGGGGATACAATGAGCAGTTCTTC.

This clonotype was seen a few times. This CDR3 reads CASSAGAGNTIYF. The CDR3 region has the DNA TGTGCCAGCAGCGCCGGGGCTGGAAACACCATATATTTT. The chain recombines TRBV9 with TRBJ1-3; no clear D. CDR3 length: 13 amino acids. Trimming took 3 bases from V and 2 from J, leaving 6 bases between them. Germline V gene data show CDR1 as SGDLS and CDR2 as YYNGEE.

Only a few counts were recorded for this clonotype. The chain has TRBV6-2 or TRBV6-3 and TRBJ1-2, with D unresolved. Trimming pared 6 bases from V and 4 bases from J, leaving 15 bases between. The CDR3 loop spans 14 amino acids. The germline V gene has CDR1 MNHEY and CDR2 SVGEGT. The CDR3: CASSRTTRSYGYTF. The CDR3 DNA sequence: TGTGCCAGCAGCCGTACTACAAGGAGCTATGGCTACACCTTC.

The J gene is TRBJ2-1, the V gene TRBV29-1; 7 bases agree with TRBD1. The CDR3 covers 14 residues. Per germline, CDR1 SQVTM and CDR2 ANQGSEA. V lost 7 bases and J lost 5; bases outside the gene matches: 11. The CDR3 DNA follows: TGCAGCGCAGATCGACAGGGTGGCAACAATGAGCAGTTCTTC. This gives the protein CSADRQGGNNEQFF.